This T cell receptor (beta chain) comes out of a study of blood T cell repertoires in COVID-19. In the study overall: Spain, Italy and the United States supplied samples that represented acute and convalescent COVID-19.

The study recruited people aged about 18 to 90 years across 20 to 30 US areas. No more than 2 weeks before study entry, exposed participants had met a case of COVID-19. V was trimmed by 0 bases and J by 2 bases, leaving 6 bases between them. Germline values: CDR1 SGDLS, CDR2 YYNGEE. The CDR3 runs to 14 residues. As handled by the study authors: Amplification of reference gene primers provided the estimated nucleated cell counts. Profiling relied on immunoSEQ multiplex PCR, and the TCRdb table lists in-frame clones only, not all of them. The V and J calls and clone size come from that table; D and trimming were worked out from the DNA. The table includes about 200,000 clones, 65% to 85% detected once.

The source material was PBMCs or T cells enriched from blood (not recorded which). The TCR was taken from a woman aged 25 to 39 who had been exposed to COVID-19. V gene TRBV9 combines with J gene TRBJ1-3; unclear D gene. CDR3 nucleotide sequence: TGTGCCAGCAGCGTAGCCGGGGCTGGAAACACCATATATTTT. Translating it yields CASSVAGAGNTIYF.